Listed below are T cell receptor beta chains from one sample, sequenced in a study of tumor-infiltrating lymphocytes in primary liver carcinoma. TCRdb called the multiplex PCR reads again in MiXCR, with one record for every CDR3 protein. The sample lists fewer than 75,000 distinct CDR3 sequences; about three quarters were seen once. Specimen: liver tumor tissue from sampling region 2. Receptor source: a man in his forties with primary liver carcinoma and hepatitis B virus infection. CDR3s leave out the opening cysteine and the closing phenylalanine or tryptophan. Each record gives: V gene, J gene, CDR3 protein.

TRBV10-3	TRBJ2-3	ALSEFPDTQY
TRBV4-2	TRBJ1-3	ASSRDVSLAGNTIY
TRBV10-3	TRBJ1-2	VISMGSQGLRGYT
TRBV11-2	TRBJ2-5	ASSLTAGGSGDTPY
TRBV4-1	TRBJ2-7	ASSQDAHLAYERY
TRBV11-2	TRBJ2-7	ASRSHSSGTVYEQY
TRBV29-1	TRBJ2-1	SVEDPGRSSYNEQF
TRBV7-8	TRBJ2-3	ASSLWASGSDTQY
TRBV12-3/TRBV12-4	TRBJ2-4	ASSLRGCENIQN
TRBV4-1	TRBJ2-3	ASSQTIALAAVTDPQY
TRBV7-8	TRBJ2-1	ASSLLVGWTSGNEQF
TRBV28	TRBJ2-7	ASSLLGSGSSYEQY
TRBV6-6	TRBJ1-1	ASSTGGTTEVF
TRBV11-1	TRBJ2-7	ASSLGPVGGSSYEQY
TRBV6-5	TRBJ2-1	ASSTRLAGGDYEQS
TRBV5-6	TRBJ2-2	ASSLAGFAAGELF
TRBV6-2/TRBV6-3	.	TRSLGSYSNQPQY
TRBV25-1	TRBJ2-1	ASSETIWTSGINEQF
TRBV28	TRBJ1-2	VSSLEGAYGYT
TRBV11-2	TRBJ2-7	ACNLETAPNPYEQY
TRBV12-3/TRBV12-4	TRBJ2-3	ASSPGLVGGAGTQY
TRBV29-1	TRBJ2-7	SVEQVAGSYEQY
TRBV11-2	TRBJ2-5	ASSLVPKETQY
TRBV6-2/TRBV6-3	TRBJ1-1	ASWTGAAEAY
TRBV29-1	TRBJ2-7	SVEGKGSYEQY
TRBV6-1	TRBJ1-5	ASSGRQGISNQPQH
TRBV4-3	TRBJ1-6	ASSSWDRGRNSPLR
TRBV6-6	TRBJ2-5	ASSYRQGETLY
TRBV11-2	TRBJ2-7	ASSLAGTSGLLVY
TRBV11-1	TRBJ2-4	ASSFPATSGTENIQY
TRBV6-5	TRBJ2-5	ASSYLTGTGRVQEIQH
TRBV6-2/TRBV6-3	TRBJ1-5	ASRLESYNNQPQH
TRBV4-3	TRBJ2-6	ASSQWFGVNVLT
TRBV29-1	TRBJ1-4	SVWGGSGEILF
TRBV10-3	TRBJ2-3	AISTGRGRTDTQY
TRBV29-1	TRBJ2-3	SIALARFTDTQY
TRBV12-5	TRBJ2-7	VGEGTGSYEQY
TRBV29-1	TRBJ2-7	SVPVGIGGLGETQY
TRBV11-2	TRBJ2-5	ASSSKVGETQY
TRBV29-1	TRBJ2-1	SVVLADNEQF
TRBV29-1	TRBJ2-1	SVFMTSGRSNEQF
TRBV6-2/TRBV6-3	TRBJ2-7	ASGYEVPYKQY
TRBV11-2	TRBJ2-7	ASSLTDTTYEQY
TRBV29-1	TRBJ2-3	SVSGGPVGDTQY
TRBV12-3/TRBV12-4	TRBJ1-5	ANSLDGGNQPQH
TRBV4-2	TRBJ2-7	VSSHDRGGHEQY
TRBV29-1	TRBJ2-1	SVSGGPHNEQF
TRBV6-6	TRBJ1-5	ASTPTGGDNQPQH
TRBV6-5	TRBJ2-1	ASSYEAVALNEQF
TRBV11-3	TRBJ1-3	ASSLDVDGNTIY
TRBV6-5	TRBJ2-7	ASSYRLAGVSGEQY
TRBV6-1	TRBJ2-7	ASSSNYEQY
TRBV5-6	TRBJ2-6	ASSPVLGASFSGANVLT
TRBV13	TRBJ2-1	ANRPQTSGGISYNEQF
TRBV28	TRBJ2-1	ASTVSSRPESYEQF